The 23 T cell receptor beta chains below come from one sample, sequenced in a study of cytomegalovirus exposure and HLA in healthy donors (dated 2017 in TCRdb). Library creation used the immunoSEQ multiplex PCR assay. A mixture of 60 forward primers for TCR Vbeta segments and 13 reverse primers for TCR Jbeta segments was used in the multiplex PCR. In TCRdb, the immuneACCESS table is reduced to in-frame sequences with V and J assigned. These tables do not hold every clone; where another copy was compared, an unresolved V gene accounts for under half, and the others remain unexplained. The sample table records 150,000 to 200,000 clones; roughly 84% of these occur just once. Jointly, the top ten make up under 1.1% of the sample. The sample consisted of PBMCs. The origin of the receptors is a man aged 30 to 45 in good health and CMV-seronegative.

This chain links TRBV5-8 with TRBJ1-1; perhaps TRBD1 as D (6 bases). CDR3 length equals 16 residues. The V and J ends lost 4 bases and 5 bases respectively, with 21 bases between them. The germline V gene encodes CDR1 SGHTS and CDR2 YDEGEE. The CDR3 nucleotides read TGTGCCAGCAGCCCGGGGGGCAGGTGGAACCCTACTGAAGCTTTCTTT. It encodes CASSPGGRWNPTEAFF. Together with reference TRBV5-8 and TRBJ1-1, the CDR3 gives the full variable domain: EAGVTQSPTHLIKTRGQQATLRCSPISGHTSVYWYQQALGLGLQFLLWYDEGEERNRGNFPPRFSGRQFPNYSSELNVNALELEDSALYLCASSPGGRWNPTEAFFGQGTRLTVV.

This sequence joins TRBV19 and TRBJ1-1; no reliable D call. Per germline, CDR1 LNHDA and CDR2 SQIVND (reference sequence). The germline V and J ends were trimmed by 1 base and 1 base, with 7 bases remaining between them. CDR3 length equals 14 residues. The DNA of the CDR3 is TGTGCCAGTAGTATAGGAGGCCCGAACACTGAAGCTTTCTTT. Protein product: CASSIGGPNTEAFF.

The genes are TRBV2 and TRBJ1-1; possible D gene TRBD1, 5 bases. The CDR3 length is 11 residues. Germline assignment: CDR1 SNHLY and CDR2 FYNNEI. V was trimmed by 6 bases and J by 3 bases, leaving 5 bases between them. The CDR3 loop reads CASRGDTEAFF. DNA for the CDR3: TGTGCCAGCAGAGGGGACACTGAAGCTTTCTTT. Complete variable domain (other parts from reference TRBV2 and TRBJ1-1): EPEVTQTPSHQVTQMGQEVILRCVPISNHLYFYWYRQILGQKVEFLVSFYNNEISEKSEIFDDQFSVERPDGSNFTLKIRSTKLEDSAMYFCASRGDTEAFFGQGTRLTVV.

The chain uses TRBV27 and TRBJ2-7; D is ambiguous. This CDR3 spans 14 amino acids. Trimming removed 1 base at V and 0 bases at J, with 7 bases between. Germline V CDR1 and CDR2: MNHEY, SMNVEV (reference sequence). Here the CDR3 DNA reads TGTGCCAGCAGTTTATTGCCCAGCTCCTACGAGCAGTACTTC. It codes for CASSLLPSSYEQYF.

The chain employs TRBV19 and TRBJ2-6, with D unresolved. Germline V gene lookup returns CDR1 LNHDA and CDR2 SQIVND (reference sequence). The CDR3 has 14 residues. Trimming took off 6 bases at V and 4 bases at J, with 10 bases between the two ends. The CDR3 protein is CASSRMSGANVLTF. CDR3 in DNA: TGTGCCAGTAGCCGTATGTCCGGGGCCAACGTCCTGACTTTC.

The V and J genes are TRBV6-1 and TRBJ2-3; D is possibly TRBD1 (7 bases). The V gene's germline CDR1 is MNHNS and CDR2 SASEGT. Between the trimmed V and J ends, which lost 8 bases and 5 bases, there was a span of 17 bases. This CDR3 has 14 amino acids. CDR3 DNA: TGTGCCAGCGGGTTCAGGGGGGATAGAGATACGCAGTATTTT. It codes for CASGFRGDRDTQYF.

The chain carries TRBV7-9 and TRBJ1-2; 9 positions agree with TRBD1. V dropped 5 bases and J dropped 0; count of bases not matched to a gene: 13. Germline V CDR1 and CDR2: SEHNR, FQNEAQ (reference sequence). CDR3 length: 18 amino acids. The chain's CDR3 is CASSRLPGQGIANYGYTF. DNA for the CDR3: TGTGCCAGCAGCCGCCTCCCGGGACAGGGAATAGCTAACTATGGCTACACCTTC.

The rearrangement uses TRBV28 and TRBJ1-4, with 7 bases lining up with TRBD1. Per the germline V gene, CDR1 is MDHEN and CDR2 is SYDVKM. V dropped 4 bases and J dropped 5; count of bases not matched to a gene: 10. The CDR3 has 16 amino acids. The CDR3 bases are TGTGCCAGCAGTTCGTCCCCTCCGGGACAGAATGAAAAACTGTTTTTT. As protein: CASSSSPPGQNEKLFF.

This clone appeared a few times. The CDR3 sequence is CAIRRGGEEGTEAFF. The CDR3 bases are TGTGCCATCAGACGAGGAGGGGAAGAGGGCACTGAAGCTTTCTTT. The rearrangement links TRBV10-3 to TRBJ1-1, with TRBD1 as a possible D gene (5 bases). Trimming took off 6 bases at V and 4 bases at J, with 18 bases between the two ends. Germline V lookup: CDR1 ENHRY, CDR2 SYGVKD. This CDR3 has 15 amino acids.

V and J are TRBV29-1 and TRBJ2-3; 8 bases are a match to TRBD2. The CDR3 consists of 13 residues. The V segment lost 7 bases and the J segment 1 base; nucleotides outside the gene matches: 4. Germline CDR1 and CDR2: SQVTM and ANQGSEA. The chain's CDR3 is CSASTSGTDTQYF. CDR3 DNA sequence: TGCAGCGCCTCGACTAGCGGCACAGATACGCAGTATTTT.

Of note for this clone: Germline and junction disagree at one end, which may indicate a read error. The gene calls are TRBV6-6 and TRBJ1-5; TRBD1 matches at 10 bases. Germline CDR1 and CDR2: MNHNY and SVGAGI (reference sequence). The CDR3 loop spans 16 amino acids. The CDR3 sequence is CASSGGMTGGNQPQHF. The CDR3, as DNA: TGTGCCAGCAGTGGGGGAATGACAGGGGGCAACCAGCCCCAGCATTTT.

The rearrangement links TRBV18 to TRBJ1-3; 7 nucleotides agree with TRBD2. The DNA end favors TRBJ2-2, so the J call may be wrong. The CDR3 runs to 14 residues. Germline values: CDR1 KGHSH, CDR2 LQKENI. In DNA form, the CDR3 reads TGTGCCAGCCAGCGGGACGTGAACACCGGGGAGCTGTTTTTT. It yields the protein CASQRDVNTGELFF.

The CDR3 DNA reads as TGTGCAAGTCGCTTAGTTTTTGGGAGGGCGGCAACAGATACGCAGTATTTT. Translating it yields CASRLVFGRAATDTQYF. The V and J genes are TRBV12-2 and TRBJ2-3; the table's D call, TRBD2, was not checked against the DNA. TRBV12-2 is annotated as a pseudogene. The CDR3 sequence is 17 residues long.

V usage is TRBV7-8 and J usage is TRBJ1-1; 10 nucleotides align to TRBD1. The CDR3 contains 16 residues. With V trimmed by 4 bases and J by 4 bases, 9 bases remained unmatched. Germline assignment: CDR1 SGHVS and CDR2 FQNEAQ. The CDR3 is CASSYSLGDRGTEAFF. The CDR3 DNA follows: TGTGCCAGCAGCTATAGTCTGGGGGACAGGGGCACTGAAGCTTTCTTT.

V usage is TRBV5-6 and J usage is TRBJ2-6; D gene unclear. Trimming removed 0 bases from V and 0 bases from J, with 16 bases in between. The V gene's germline CDR1 is SGHDT and CDR2 YYEEEE. The CDR3 sequence is 19 residues long. The CDR3 nucleotides are TGTGCCAGCAGCTTGGCCCGTGTCCGTTCCCTCTCTGGGGCCAACGTCCTGACTTTC. Protein: CASSLARVRSLSGANVLTF. Full variable domain (missing parts from reference TRBV5-6 and TRBJ2-6): DAGVTQSPTHLIKTRGQQVTLRCSPKSGHDTVSWYQQALGQGPQFIFQYYEEEERQRGNFPDRFSGHQFPNYSSELNVNALLLGDSALYLCASSLARVRSLSGANVLTFGAGSRLTVL.

V is TRBV2 and J is TRBJ2-3, with 8 bases lining up with TRBD2. The CDR3 sequence is 16 residues long. Germline-derived CDR1 and CDR2 are SNHLY and FYNNEI. With V trimmed by 3 bases and J by 3 bases, 8 bases remained unmatched. This CDR3 reads CASSDRGGIGTDTQYF. The CDR3 DNA reads TGTGCCAGCAGTGATCGCGGGGGGATCGGAACAGATACGCAGTATTTT.

DNA of the CDR3: TGTGCCATCAAAACGAGCGGACAGGGGGGAACTGAAGCTTTCTTT. Its translation: CAIKTSGQGGTEAFF. V gene TRBV10-3 combines with J gene TRBJ1-1; 10 nucleotides agree with TRBD1. The germline V gene encodes CDR1 ENHRY and CDR2 SYGVKD. V was clipped by 7 bases and J by 5 bases; unmatched bases: 10. This CDR3 has 15 amino acids.

The chain is built from TRBV27 and TRBJ2-5; D call uncertain. This CDR3 contains 15 residues. Trimming removed 3 bases at V and 6 bases at J, with 17 bases between. Germline V gives CDR1 MNHEY, CDR2 SMNVEV (reference sequence). The CDR3 spells CASSFKSVGLKTQYF. CDR3 nucleotide sequence: TGTGCCAGCAGTTTCAAATCCGTCGGGTTGAAGACCCAGTACTTC.

The chain recombines TRBV6-5 with TRBJ2-7; 7 nucleotides agree with TRBD2. The trim removed 0 bases at V and 5 bases at J, leaving 4 bases unmatched. Germline CDR1 and CDR2: MNHEY and SVGAGI. This CDR3 is built from 14 residues. The DNA of the CDR3 is TGTGCCAGCAGTTACTCTCGACTAGCTAACGAGCAGTACTTC. It codes for CASSYSRLANEQYF.

V is TRBV19 and J is TRBJ2-3; 12 positions agree with TRBD1. Germline V gene data show CDR1 as LNHDA and CDR2 as SQIVND (reference sequence). This CDR3 is 16 amino acids long. Trimming cost V 3 bases and J 8 bases; bases outside gene matches: 9. CDR3 DNA sequence: TGTGCCAGTAGTATTAGGGGACAGGGGGCTAGTGCTACGCAGTATTTT. Amino acids: CASSIRGQGASATQYF.

This clone was counted a single time. The rearrangement uses TRBV10-2 and TRBJ2-3; 12 bases fit TRBD2. Germline V gene sequence: CDR1 WSHSY, CDR2 SAAADI. The CDR3 has 15 residues. V lost 4 bases and J lost 2; bases outside the gene matches: 1. The DNA for the CDR3 is TGCGCCAGCAGTGGACTAGCGGGAGACACAGATACGCAGTATTTT. It encodes CASSGLAGDTDTQYF.

The chain recombines TRBV6-1 with TRBJ2-3, with 7 bases aligning to TRBD2. Germline V CDR1 and CDR2: MNHNS, SASEGT. The V and J ends lost 9 bases and 3 bases, in that order; junction bases with no gene match: 9. This CDR3 comprises 14 residues. The CDR3 spells CASRAGNPTDTQYF. CDR3 bases: TGTGCCAGTCGAGCGGGGAATCCGACAGATACGCAGTATTTT.

The V and J genes are TRBV29-1 and TRBJ2-1; a possible D gene is TRBD1 (5 bases). Germline V gives CDR1 SQVTM, CDR2 ANQGSEA. V was pared by 0 bases and J by 9 bases, with 15 bases between. The CDR3 covers 14 residues. CDR3 coding DNA: TGCAGCGTTGAAGAGTATTACCAGGGAAGTGAGCAGTTCTTC. It encodes CSVEEYYQGSEQFF.